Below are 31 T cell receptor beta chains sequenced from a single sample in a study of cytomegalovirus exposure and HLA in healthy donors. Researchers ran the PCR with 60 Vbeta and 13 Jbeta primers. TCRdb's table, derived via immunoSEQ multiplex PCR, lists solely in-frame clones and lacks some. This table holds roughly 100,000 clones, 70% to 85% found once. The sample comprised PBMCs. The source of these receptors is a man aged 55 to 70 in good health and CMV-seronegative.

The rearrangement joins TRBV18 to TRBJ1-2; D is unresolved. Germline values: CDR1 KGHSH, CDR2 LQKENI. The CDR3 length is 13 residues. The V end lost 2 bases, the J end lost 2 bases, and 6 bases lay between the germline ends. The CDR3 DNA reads TGTGCCAGCTCACCAACTACCAACTATGGCTACACCTTC. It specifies CASSPTTNYGYTF.

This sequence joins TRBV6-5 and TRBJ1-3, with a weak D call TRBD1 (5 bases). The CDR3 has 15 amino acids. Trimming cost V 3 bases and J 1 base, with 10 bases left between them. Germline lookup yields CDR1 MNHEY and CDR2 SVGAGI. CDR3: CASSYGRASGNTIYF. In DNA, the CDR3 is TGTGCCAGCAGTTATGGCAGGGCTTCTGGAAACACCATATATTTT.

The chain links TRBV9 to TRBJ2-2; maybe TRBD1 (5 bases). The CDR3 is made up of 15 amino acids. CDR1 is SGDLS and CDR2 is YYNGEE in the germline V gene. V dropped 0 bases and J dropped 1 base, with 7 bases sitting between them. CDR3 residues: CASSVAQGNTGELFF. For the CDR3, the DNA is TGTGCCAGCAGCGTAGCTCAGGGGAACACCGGGGAGCTGTTTTTT.

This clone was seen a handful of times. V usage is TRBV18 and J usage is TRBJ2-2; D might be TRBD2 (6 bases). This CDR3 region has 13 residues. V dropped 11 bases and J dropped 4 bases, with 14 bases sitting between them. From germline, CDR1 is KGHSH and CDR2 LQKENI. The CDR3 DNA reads TGTGCCGGCGGGGAAACGGGCACCGGGGAGCTGTTTTTT. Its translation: CAGGETGTGELFF.

The CDR3 spells CASSPGQGEKLFF. CDR3 bases: TGTGCCAGCTCACCGGGACAGGGAGAAAAACTGTTTTTT. The gene calls are TRBV18 and TRBJ1-4; 9 nucleotides agree with TRBD1. From germline, CDR1 is KGHSH and CDR2 LQKENI. This CDR3 is 13 amino acids long. Trimming cost V 3 bases and J 8 bases; bases outside gene matches: 1.

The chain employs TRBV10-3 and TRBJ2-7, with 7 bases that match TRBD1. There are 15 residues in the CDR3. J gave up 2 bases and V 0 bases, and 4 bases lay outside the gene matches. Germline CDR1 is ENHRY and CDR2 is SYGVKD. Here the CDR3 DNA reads TGTGCCATCAGTGAGTCGGACAGGCAGACCTACGAGCAGTACTTC. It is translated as CAISESDRQTYEQYF.

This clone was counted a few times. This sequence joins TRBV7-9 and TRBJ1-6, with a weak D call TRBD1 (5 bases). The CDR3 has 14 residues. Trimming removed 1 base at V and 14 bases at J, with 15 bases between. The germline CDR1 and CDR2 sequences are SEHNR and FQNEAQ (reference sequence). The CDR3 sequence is CASSLGVAGSALHF. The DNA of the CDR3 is TGTGCCAGCAGCTTAGGGGTTGCAGGGTCGGCCCTCCACTTT.

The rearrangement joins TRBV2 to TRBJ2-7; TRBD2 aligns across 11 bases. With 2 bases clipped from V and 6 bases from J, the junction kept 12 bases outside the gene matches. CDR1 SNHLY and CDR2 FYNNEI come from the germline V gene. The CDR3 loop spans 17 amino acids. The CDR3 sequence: CASSEISRLAGGGEQYF. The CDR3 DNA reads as TGTGCCAGCAGTGAAATCAGCCGGCTAGCGGGGGGTGGCGAGCAGTACTTC.

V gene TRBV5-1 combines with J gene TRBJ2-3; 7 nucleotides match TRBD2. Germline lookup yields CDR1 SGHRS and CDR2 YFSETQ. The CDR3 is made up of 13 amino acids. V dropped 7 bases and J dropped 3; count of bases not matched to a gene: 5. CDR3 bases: TGCGCCAGCTGGGGAGGGTTAACAGATACGCAGTATTTT. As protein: CASWGGLTDTQYF.

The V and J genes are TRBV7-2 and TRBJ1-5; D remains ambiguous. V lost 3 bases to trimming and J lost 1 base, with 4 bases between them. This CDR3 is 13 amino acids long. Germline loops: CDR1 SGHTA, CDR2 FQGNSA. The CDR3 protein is CASSFASNQPQHF. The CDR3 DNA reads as TGTGCCAGCAGCTTTGCGAGCAATCAGCCCCAGCATTTT.

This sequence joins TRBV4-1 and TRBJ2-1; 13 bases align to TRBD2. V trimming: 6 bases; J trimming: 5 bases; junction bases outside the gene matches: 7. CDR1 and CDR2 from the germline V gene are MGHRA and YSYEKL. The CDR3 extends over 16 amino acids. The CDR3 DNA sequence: TGCGCCAGCAGGAGACTAGCGGGGGGATATAACAATGAGCAGTTCTTC. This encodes CASRRLAGGYNNEQFF.

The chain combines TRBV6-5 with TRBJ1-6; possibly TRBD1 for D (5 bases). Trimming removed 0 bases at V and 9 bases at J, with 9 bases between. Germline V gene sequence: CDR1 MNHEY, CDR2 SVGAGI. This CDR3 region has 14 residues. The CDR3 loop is CASSYSQGFSPLHF. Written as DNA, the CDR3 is TGTGCCAGCAGTTACTCGCAGGGTTTTTCACCCCTCCACTTT.

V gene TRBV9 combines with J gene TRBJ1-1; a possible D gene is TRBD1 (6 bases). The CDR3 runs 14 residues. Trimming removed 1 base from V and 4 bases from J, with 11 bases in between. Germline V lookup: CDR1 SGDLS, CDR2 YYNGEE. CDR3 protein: CASSVTGSVTEAFF. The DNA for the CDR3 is TGTGCCAGCAGCGTAACAGGGTCGGTCACTGAAGCTTTCTTT.

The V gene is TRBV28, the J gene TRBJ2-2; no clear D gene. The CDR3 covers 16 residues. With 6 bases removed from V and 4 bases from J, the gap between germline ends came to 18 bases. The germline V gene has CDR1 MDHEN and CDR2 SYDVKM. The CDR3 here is CASSRTTPALTGELFF. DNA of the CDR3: TGTGCCAGCAGCCGAACCACACCTGCTCTCACCGGGGAGCTGTTTTTT.

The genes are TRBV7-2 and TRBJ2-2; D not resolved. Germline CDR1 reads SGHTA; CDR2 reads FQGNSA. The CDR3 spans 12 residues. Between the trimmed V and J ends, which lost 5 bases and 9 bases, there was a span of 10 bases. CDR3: CASSLNTRELFF. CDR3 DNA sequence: TGTGCCAGCAGCCTAAATACGCGGGAGCTGTTTTTT. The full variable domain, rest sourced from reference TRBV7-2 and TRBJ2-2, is GAGVSQSPSNKVTEKGKDVELRCDPISGHTALYWYRQSLGQGLEFLIYFQGNSAPDKSGLPSDRFSAERTGGSVSTLTIQRTQQEDSAVYLCASSLNTRELFFGEGSRLTVL.

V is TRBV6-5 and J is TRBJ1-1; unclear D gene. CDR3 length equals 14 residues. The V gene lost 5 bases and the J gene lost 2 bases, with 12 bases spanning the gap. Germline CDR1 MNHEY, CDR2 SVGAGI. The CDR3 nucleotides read TGTGCCAGCAGTACCCCGGGAGATAACACTGAAGCTTTCTTT. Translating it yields CASSTPGDNTEAFF.

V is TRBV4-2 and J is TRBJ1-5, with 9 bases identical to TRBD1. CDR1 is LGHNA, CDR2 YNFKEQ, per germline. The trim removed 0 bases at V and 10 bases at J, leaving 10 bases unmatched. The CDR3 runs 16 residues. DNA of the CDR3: TGTGCCAGCAGCCAAGATCATGGGACAGGGTCCTTCCCCCAGCATTTT. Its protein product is CASSQDHGTGSFPQHF.

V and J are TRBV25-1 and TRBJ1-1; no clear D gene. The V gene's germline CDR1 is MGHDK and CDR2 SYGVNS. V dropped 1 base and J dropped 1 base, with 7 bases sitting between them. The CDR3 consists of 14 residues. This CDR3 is CASSELTENTEAFF. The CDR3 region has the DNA TGTGCCAGCAGTGAATTGACTGAGAACACTGAAGCTTTCTTT. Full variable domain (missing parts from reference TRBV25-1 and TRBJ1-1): EADIYQTPRYLVIGTGKKITLECSQTMGHDKMYWYQQDPGMELHLIHYSYGVNSTEKGDLSSESTVSRIRTEHFPLTLESARPSHTSQYLCASSELTENTEAFFGQGTRLTVV.

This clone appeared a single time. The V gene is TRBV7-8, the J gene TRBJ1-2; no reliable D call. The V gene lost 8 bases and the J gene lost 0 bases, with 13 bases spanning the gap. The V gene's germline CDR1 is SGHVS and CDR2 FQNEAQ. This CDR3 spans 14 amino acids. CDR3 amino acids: CASSFAGSNYGYTF. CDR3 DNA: TGTGCCAGCTCCTTTGCGGGATCTAACTATGGCTACACCTTC.

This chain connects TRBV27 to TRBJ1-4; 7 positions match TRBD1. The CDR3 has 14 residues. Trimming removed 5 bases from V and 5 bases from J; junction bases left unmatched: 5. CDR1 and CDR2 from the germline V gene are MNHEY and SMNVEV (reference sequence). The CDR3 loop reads CASSPPGQNEKLFF. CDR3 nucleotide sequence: TGTGCCAGCAGTCCGCCGGGACAGAATGAAAAACTGTTTTTT.

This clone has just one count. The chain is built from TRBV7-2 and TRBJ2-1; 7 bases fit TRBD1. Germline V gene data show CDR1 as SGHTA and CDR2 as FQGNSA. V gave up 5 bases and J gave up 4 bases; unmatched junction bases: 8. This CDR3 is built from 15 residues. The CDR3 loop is CASSDRDVLYNEQFF. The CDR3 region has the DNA TGTGCCAGCAGCGACAGGGATGTCCTATACAATGAGCAGTTCTTC. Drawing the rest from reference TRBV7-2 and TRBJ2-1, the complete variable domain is GAGVSQSPSNKVTEKGKDVELRCDPISGHTALYWYRQSLGQGLEFLIYFQGNSAPDKSGLPSDRFSAERTGGSVSTLTIQRTQQEDSAVYLCASSDRDVLYNEQFFGPGTRLTVL.

The CDR3 reads CASSERLGNTIYF. CDR3 bases: TGTGCCAGCAGTGAACGTCTTGGAAACACCATATATTTT. The chain recombines TRBV6-1 with TRBJ1-3; D unresolved. The CDR3 extends over 13 amino acids. Germline assignment: CDR1 MNHNS and CDR2 SASEGT. The V gene lost 2 bases and the J gene lost 3 bases, with 5 bases spanning the gap.

This CDR3 is CATSSAQQGRDTQYF. The DNA for the CDR3 is TGTGCCACCAGTTCCGCTCAACAGGGACGAGATACGCAGTATTTT. The chain joins TRBV15 to TRBJ2-3; tentatively, D is TRBD1 (6 bases). Trimming pared 6 bases from V and 5 bases from J, leaving 18 bases between. Germline CDR1 reads LNHNV; CDR2 reads YYDKDF (reference sequence). The CDR3 is made up of 15 amino acids. Based on the CDR3 plus reference TRBV15 and TRBJ2-3, the full variable domain is DAMVIQNPRYQVTQFGKPVTLSCSQTLNHNVMYWYQQKSSQAPKLLFHYYDKDFNNEADTPDNFQSRRPNTSFCFLDIRSPGLGDTAMYLCATSSAQQGRDTQYFGPGTRLTVL.

CDR3 amino acids: CASSLAGRGGSTDTQYF. The CDR3 DNA follows: TGTGCCAGCAGCTTAGCGGGGAGGGGGGGAAGCACAGATACGCAGTATTTT. The chain links TRBV7-2 to TRBJ2-3; tentatively, D is TRBD2 (7 bases). The germline V gene encodes CDR1 SGHTA and CDR2 FQGNSA. Trimming removed 0 bases from V and 0 bases from J, with 13 bases in between. The length of the CDR3 is 17 residues. The variable domain in full, with the rest retrieved from reference TRBV7-2 and TRBJ2-3, is GAGVSQSPSNKVTEKGKDVELRCDPISGHTALYWYRQSLGQGLEFLIYFQGNSAPDKSGLPSDRFSAERTGGSVSTLTIQRTQQEDSAVYLCASSLAGRGGSTDTQYFGPGTRLTVL.

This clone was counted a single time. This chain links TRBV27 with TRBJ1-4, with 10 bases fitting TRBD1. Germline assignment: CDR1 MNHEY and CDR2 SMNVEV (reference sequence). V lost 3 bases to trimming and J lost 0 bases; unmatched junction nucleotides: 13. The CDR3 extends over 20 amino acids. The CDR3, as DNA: TGTGCCAGCAGTTTCCCTGACAGGGGGCAGGGTCGTGCAACTAATGAAAAACTGTTTTTT. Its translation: CASSFPDRGQGRATNEKLFF.

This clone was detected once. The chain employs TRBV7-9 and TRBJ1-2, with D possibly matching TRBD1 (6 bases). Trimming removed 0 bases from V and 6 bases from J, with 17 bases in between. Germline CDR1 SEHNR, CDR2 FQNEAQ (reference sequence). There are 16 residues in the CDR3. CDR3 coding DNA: TGTGCCAGCAGCTTAGCACAACCGATCAGGGGAGATGGCTACACCTTC. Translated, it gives CASSLAQPIRGDGYTF.

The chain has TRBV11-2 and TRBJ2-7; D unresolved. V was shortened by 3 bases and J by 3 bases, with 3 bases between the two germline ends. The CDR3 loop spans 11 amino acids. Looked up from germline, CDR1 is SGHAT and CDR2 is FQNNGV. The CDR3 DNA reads TGTGCCAGCAGCTTCTACTACGAGCAGTACGTC. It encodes CASSFYYEQYV.

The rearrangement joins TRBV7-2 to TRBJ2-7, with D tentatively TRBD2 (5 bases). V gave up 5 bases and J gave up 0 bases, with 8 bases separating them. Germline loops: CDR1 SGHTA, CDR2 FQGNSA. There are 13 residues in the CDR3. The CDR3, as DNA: TGTGCCAGCAGCCGGACTGCCTCCTACGAGCAGTACTTC. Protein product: CASSRTASYEQYF.

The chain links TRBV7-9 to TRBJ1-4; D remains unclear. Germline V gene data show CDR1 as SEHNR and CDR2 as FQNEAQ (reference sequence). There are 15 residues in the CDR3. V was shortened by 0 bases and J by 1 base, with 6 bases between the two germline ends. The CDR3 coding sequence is TGTGCCAGCAGCTTAGCGGCTCAAACTAATGAAAAACTGTTTTTT. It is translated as CASSLAAQTNEKLFF.

The CDR3 is CASSFFGGARVHEQFF. The CDR3 nucleotides read TGTGCCAGCAGTTTCTTCGGGGGGGCGAGGGTCCATGAGCAGTTCTTC. V usage is TRBV27 and J usage is TRBJ2-1; TRBD2 aligns across 8 bases. Germline assignment: CDR1 MNHEY and CDR2 SMNVEV (reference sequence). V trimming: 3 bases; J trimming: 8 bases; junction bases outside the gene matches: 12. The CDR3 contains 16 residues.

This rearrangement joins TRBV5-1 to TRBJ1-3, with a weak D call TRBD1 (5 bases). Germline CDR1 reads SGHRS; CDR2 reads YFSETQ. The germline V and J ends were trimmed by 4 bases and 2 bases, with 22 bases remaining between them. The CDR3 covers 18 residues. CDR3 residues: CASSPAVVLGVPGNTIYF. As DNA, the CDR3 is TGCGCCAGCAGCCCTGCTGTGGTTTTAGGGGTGCCTGGAAACACCATATATTTT.